Below, 14 T cell receptor beta chains from the same sample are listed, as sequenced in a study of cytomegalovirus exposure and HLA in healthy donors (dated by TCRdb to the late 2010s). Library preparation was by the immunoSEQ multiplex PCR assay. A mixture of 60 forward primers for TCR Vbeta segments and 13 reverse primers for TCR Jbeta segments was used in the multiplex PCR. The table comes from immuneACCESS by way of TCRdb, which keeps in-frame sequences with V and J called. Part of the clones is missing from these tables; in studies checked, under half for an unresolved V gene and the rest for unknown reasons. This sample comprises 150,000 to 200,000 clones, over 80% of them detected only once. 4.1% of the sample lies in the top ten. The sequencing input was PBMCs. The source is a man between 45 and 60 years old in good health and CMV-seropositive.

The rearrangement joins TRBV27 to TRBJ2-7; a weak D match, TRBD2 (5 bases). The CDR3 sequence is 17 residues long. CDR1 is MNHEY, CDR2 SMNVEV, per germline (reference sequence). Trimming took off 3 bases at V and 2 bases at J, with 20 bases between the two ends. CDR3 sequence reads: CASSFSAEGRFTYEQYF. CDR3 DNA: TGTGCCAGCAGTTTTAGCGCTGAGGGCCGCTTCACCTACGAGCAGTACTTC.

This rearrangement joins TRBV6-1 to TRBJ1-2, with D maybe TRBD1 (5 bases). This CDR3 has 17 amino acids. The germline V gene encodes CDR1 MNHNS and CDR2 SASEGT. The V and J ends lost 1 base and 2 bases respectively, with 17 bases between them. CDR3 DNA sequence: TGTGCCAGCAGTGAAGAGGGTTGGGCAGGGAGGAACTATGGCTACACCTTC. It encodes CASSEEGWAGRNYGYTF.

This chain connects TRBV9 to TRBJ2-5; D is ambiguous. The V end lost 2 bases, the J end lost 3 bases, and 11 bases lay between the germline ends. The CDR3 runs to 14 residues. The germline gives CDR1 SGDLS, CDR2 YYNGEE. The CDR3 DNA reads as TGTGCCAGCAGCGTCGCCCCGGTAGAAGAGACCCAGTACTTC. Its translation is CASSVAPVEETQYF.

Concerning this clone itself: One end of the junction is discordant with germline, which a read error may explain. This sequence joins TRBV7-2 and TRBJ2-5; 9 positions agree with TRBD2. This CDR3 comprises 14 residues. Germline V lookup: CDR1 SGHTA, CDR2 FQGNSA. The CDR3: CASSFGTSQGTQYF. CDR3 bases: TGTGCCAGCAGCTTCGGGACTAGCCAAGGGACCCAGTACTTC. Combining the CDR3 with reference TRBV7-2 and TRBJ2-5 gives the whole variable domain GAGVSQSPSNKVTEKGKDVELRCDPISGHTALYWYRQSLGQGLEFLIYFQGNSAPDKSGLPSDRFSAERTGGSVSTLTIQRTQQEDSAVYLCASSFGTSQGTQYFGPGTRLLVL.

The rearrangement uses TRBV19 and TRBJ2-7; maybe TRBD1 (5 bases). The CDR3 length is 15 residues. The V gene's germline CDR1 is LNHDA and CDR2 SQIVND (reference sequence). The ends were cut back, 3 bases at V and 0 bases at J, with 12 bases in the middle. The CDR3 here is CASSIGTGGSYEQYF. CDR3 bases: TGTGCCAGTAGTATTGGAACAGGCGGCTCCTACGAGCAGTACTTC.

This chain connects TRBV18 to TRBJ1-4; D may be TRBD1 (5 bases). The CDR3 is 16 amino acids. Trimming took 3 bases from V and 7 from J, leaving 18 bases between them. CDR1 KGHSH and CDR2 LQKENI come from the germline V gene. CDR3 in amino acids: CASSPLAGRPVEKLFF. CDR3 coding DNA: TGTGCCAGCTCACCTCTCGCAGGGCGGCCGGTTGAAAAACTGTTTTTT.

The chain is built from TRBV7-2 and TRBJ1-3; D might be TRBD1 (5 bases). The CDR3 runs to 17 residues. Germline V lookup: CDR1 SGHTA, CDR2 FQGNSA. V gave up 3 bases and J gave up 0 bases, with 15 bases separating them. The CDR3: CASSFGAGITSGNTIYF. The CDR3 DNA reads TGTGCCAGCAGCTTTGGGGCAGGGATTACCTCTGGAAACACCATATATTTT.

The chain is built from TRBV11-2 and TRBJ1-6; no clear D. V was pared by 3 bases and J by 10 bases, with 13 bases between. The CDR3 is 14 amino acids. CDR1 is SGHAT, CDR2 FQNNGV, per germline. This CDR3 reads CASSFTEKRSPLHF. The CDR3 DNA sequence: TGTGCCAGCAGCTTTACAGAGAAGCGGTCACCCCTCCACTTT.

The chain is built from TRBV4-3 and TRBJ1-4, with D possibly being TRBD1 (6 bases). The CDR3 has 18 amino acids. V was shortened by 0 bases and J by 7 bases, with 21 bases between the two germline ends. In germline, CDR1 is LGHNA, CDR2 YSLEER. In DNA form, the CDR3 reads TGCGCCAGCAGCCAAGATGGCACGACAGGCGGCCGTTCTGAAAAACTGTTTTTT. Its translation: CASSQDGTTGGRSEKLFF.

The V call is TRBV19, the J call TRBJ2-7; 8 bases align to TRBD2. The germline V gene encodes CDR1 LNHDA and CDR2 SQIVND (reference sequence). The CDR3 runs 14 residues. J lost 0 bases, V lost 3 bases, and 1 base had no gene match. The CDR3 loop is CASSIAGGSYEQYF. The CDR3 DNA sequence: TGTGCCAGTAGTATTGCGGGGGGCTCCTACGAGCAGTACTTC.

CDR3 in DNA: TGTGCCAGTAGTGCGGGCGGGGGTCCTTGGGGCTACACCTTC. Amino acid sequence: CASSAGGGPWGYTF. This chain uses TRBV19 with TRBJ1-2; possible D gene TRBD1, 5 bases. Trimming took off 5 bases at V and 8 bases at J, with 18 bases between the two ends. This CDR3 region has 14 residues. The germline CDR1 and CDR2 sequences are LNHDA and SQIVND (reference sequence).

The chain combines TRBV28 with TRBJ2-7; 7 bases map to TRBD2. J lost 3 bases, V lost 7 bases, and 12 bases had no gene match. The CDR3 totals 15 residues. Germline V gene data show CDR1 as MDHEN and CDR2 as SYDVKM. Here the CDR3 reads CASTQTPIAGYEQYF. CDR3 nucleotide sequence: TGTGCCAGCACCCAGACACCCATAGCGGGCTACGAGCAGTACTTC.

The chain has TRBV7-9 and TRBJ2-1; 7 bases are shared with TRBD1. Germline lookup yields CDR1 SEHNR and CDR2 FQNEAQ (reference sequence). V lost 5 bases and J lost 5; bases outside the gene matches: 6. The CDR3 consists of 14 residues. The CDR3 reads CASSTRQGHNEQFF. As DNA, the CDR3 is TGTGCCAGCAGCACAAGACAGGGACACAATGAGCAGTTCTTC.

The J gene is TRBJ1-6, the V gene TRBV27; 10 bases match TRBD1. The CDR3 has 15 residues. Germline V gene lookup returns CDR1 MNHEY and CDR2 SMNVEV (reference sequence). J gave up 13 bases and V 3 bases, and 9 bases lay outside the gene matches. CDR3 in amino acids: CASSFSGTGVFPLHF. The CDR3 DNA follows: TGTGCCAGCAGTTTTTCCGGGACAGGGGTATTCCCCCTCCACTTT.